The clone carrying this T cell receptor beta chain was observed many times. What it binds is unknown. The sample comes from a study of T cell repertoires in cytomegalovirus infection. Study details: Signatures in public TCR beta sequences pointed to both CMV infection and matching HLA type. The study, taken as a whole, reports: Public TCR beta family frequency separated CMV-and-HLA carriers, including in an independent cohort. CMV-specific HLA-C-restricted TCR beta clonotypes dominated the ex vivo response.

TCRdb reprocessed the reads via MiXCR and lists one record per CDR3 protein. The sample has around 70,000 distinct CDR3 sequences, 4% seen once. V shed 2 bases and J 4 bases; nucleotides not matched to a gene: 5. Germline-derived CDR1 and CDR2 are SGHTA and FQGNSA. This CDR3 has 15 amino acids. J is TRBJ2-4 and V is TRBV7-2, with 7 bases that match TRBD1. The TCR comes from a human donor in good health (CMV status not recorded). Some clones in this sample may be carry-over from other donors' samples. Sequencing used PBMCs. For the CDR3, the DNA is TGTGCCAGCAGCTTAAGGGGACAGAAAAAAAACATTCAGTACTTC. Its protein product is CASSLRGQKKNIQYF. The variable domain in full, with the rest retrieved from reference TRBV7-2 and TRBJ2-4, is GAGVSQSPSNKVTEKGKDVELRCDPISGHTALYWYRQSLGQGLEFLIYFQGNSAPDKSGLPSDRFSAERTGGSVSTLTIQRTQQEDSAVYLCASSLRGQKKNIQYFGAGTRLSVL.